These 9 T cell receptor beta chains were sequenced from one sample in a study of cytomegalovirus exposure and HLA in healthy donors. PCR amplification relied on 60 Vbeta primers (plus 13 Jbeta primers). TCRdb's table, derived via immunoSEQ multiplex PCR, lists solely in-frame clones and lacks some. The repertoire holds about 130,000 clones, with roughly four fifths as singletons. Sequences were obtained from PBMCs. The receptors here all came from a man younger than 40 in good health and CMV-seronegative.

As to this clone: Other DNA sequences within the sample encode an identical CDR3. CDR3 coding DNA: TGTGCCAGCAGCTTGACAGGGACCGGGGAGCTGTTTTTT. Translation: CASSLTGTGELFF. The chain combines TRBV7-6 with TRBJ2-2; 7 bases are shared with TRBD1. Trimming removed 3 bases from V and 5 bases from J; junction bases left unmatched: 0. This CDR3 contains 13 residues. Germline V CDR1 and CDR2: SGHVS, FNYEAQ.

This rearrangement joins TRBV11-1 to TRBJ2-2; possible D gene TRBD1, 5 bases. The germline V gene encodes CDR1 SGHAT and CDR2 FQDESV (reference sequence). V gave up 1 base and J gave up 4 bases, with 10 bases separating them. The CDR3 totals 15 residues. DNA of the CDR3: TGTGCCAGCAGCTTAGGGGGCTTTGGCACCGGGGAGCTGTTTTTT. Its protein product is CASSLGGFGTGELFF.

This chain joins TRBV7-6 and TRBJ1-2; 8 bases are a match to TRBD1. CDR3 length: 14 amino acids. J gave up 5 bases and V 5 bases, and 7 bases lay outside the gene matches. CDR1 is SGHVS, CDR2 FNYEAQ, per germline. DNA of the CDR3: TGTGCCAGCAGCCAAGGACAGGGAAATTATGGCTACACCTTC. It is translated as CASSQGQGNYGYTF.

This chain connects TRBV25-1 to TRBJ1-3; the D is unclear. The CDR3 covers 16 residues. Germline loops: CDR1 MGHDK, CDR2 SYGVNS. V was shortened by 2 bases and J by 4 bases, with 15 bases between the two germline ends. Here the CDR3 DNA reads TGTGCCAGCAGTGAACCGGGGAGGGTGGAAGGAAACACCATATATTTT. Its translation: CASSEPGRVEGNTIYF.

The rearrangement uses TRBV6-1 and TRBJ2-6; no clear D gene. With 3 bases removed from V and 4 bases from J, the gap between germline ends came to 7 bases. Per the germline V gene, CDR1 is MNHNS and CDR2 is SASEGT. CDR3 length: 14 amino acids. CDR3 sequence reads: CASSDPFGANVLTF. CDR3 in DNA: TGTGCCAGCAGTGACCCTTTCGGGGCCAACGTCCTGACTTTC.

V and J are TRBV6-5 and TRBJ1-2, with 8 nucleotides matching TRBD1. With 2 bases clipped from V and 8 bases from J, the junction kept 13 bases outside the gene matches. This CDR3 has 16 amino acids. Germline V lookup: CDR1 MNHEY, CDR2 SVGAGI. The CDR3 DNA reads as TGTGCCAGCAGTTACGAGCTGGACAGGGAGGTGTTGGGCTACACCTTC. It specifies CASSYELDREVLGYTF.

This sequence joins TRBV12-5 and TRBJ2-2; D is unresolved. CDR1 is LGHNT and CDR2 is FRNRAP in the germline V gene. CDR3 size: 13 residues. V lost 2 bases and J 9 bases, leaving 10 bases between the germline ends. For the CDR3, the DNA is TGTGCTAGTGGTTTGCCCCCGGGTAGGGAGCTGTTTTTT. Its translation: CASGLPPGRELFF.

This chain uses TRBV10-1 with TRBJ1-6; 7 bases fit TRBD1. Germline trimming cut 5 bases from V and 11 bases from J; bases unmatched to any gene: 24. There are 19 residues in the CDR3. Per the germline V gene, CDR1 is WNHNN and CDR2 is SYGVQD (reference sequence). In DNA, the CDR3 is TGCGCCAGCAGTCCAAGGGGGCGGCAGGGTGGTTACTTGGTTCCACCCCTCCACTTT. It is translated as CASSPRGRQGGYLVPPLHF.

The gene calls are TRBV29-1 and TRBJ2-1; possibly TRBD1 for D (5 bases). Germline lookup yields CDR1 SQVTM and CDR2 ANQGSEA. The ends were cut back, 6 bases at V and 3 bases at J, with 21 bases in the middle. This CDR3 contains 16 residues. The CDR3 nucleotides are TGCAGCGTCCCACGGCCCCGGACACCGGACTACAATGAGCAGTTCTTC. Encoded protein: CSVPRPRTPDYNEQFF.